Listed below are T cell receptor beta chains from one sample, sequenced in a study of blood T cell repertoires in COVID-19. Profiling relied on immunoSEQ multiplex PCR, and the TCRdb table lists in-frame clones only, not all of them. This sample yields just under 150,000 clones, of which over 85% are seen a single time; around 1.5% belongs to the top ten. The sequencing sample was made of peripheral blood. These receptors originate from a human donor in a cohort sampled during active COVID-19. The CDR3 runs from the conserved cysteine through the conserved F or W. A D gene is named only where the DNA matches it firmly. Clone size appears in some rows only: once, few, many, or a class for an expanded clone.

>16|TRBD1|TRBJ1-4|TRBV5-5|few
TGTGCCAGCAGCTTGGCCCTCAGACAGGGCAGTGAAAAACTGTTTTTT
CASSLALRQGSEKLFF
>13|.|TRBJ2-7|TRBV12-3/TRBV12-4|.
TGTGCCAGCAGTTTAGGAGCCTCCTACGAGCAGTACTTC
CASSLGASYEQYF
>14|.|TRBJ2-1|TRBV6-2/TRBV6-3|.
TGTGCCAGCAGTTACGAGGGCCAATTCAATGAGCAGTTCTTC
CASSYEGQFNEQFF
>17|.|TRBJ1-1|TRBV6-4|once
TGTGCCAGCAGTGCCCCGGACAGTTCAACTAGGGGCACTGAAGCTTTCTTT
CASSAPDSSTRGTEAFF
>19|.|TRBJ2-6|TRBV1|.
TGCACCAGCAGCCAGCCCCAGACGAAGACAGGGGCCGGGGCCAACGTCCTGACTTTC
CTSSQPQTKTGAGANVLTF
>14|.|TRBJ1-2|TRBV5-1|.
TGCGCCAGCAGCTTGGAGGGGACTGGCTATGGCTACACCTTC
CASSLEGTGYGYTF
>15|TRBD1|TRBJ2-7|TRBV5-6|.
TGTGCCAGCAGCTTGGTTGACAGGGGGACCTACGAGCAGTACTTC
CASSLVDRGTYEQYF
>14|TRBD2|TRBJ2-1|TRBV10-3|.
TGTGCCATCAGTGAGTCTGATTCGGGAGGGATGATGTTCTTC
CAISESDSGGMMFF
>12|.|TRBJ1-2|TRBV29-1|.
TGCAGCGCCGCCGGGTCTGGCTATGGCTACACCTTC
CSAAGSGYGYTF
>13|TRBD1|TRBJ1-1|TRBV19|.
TGTGCCAGTAGTAGCACAGGGGTTCTTTGGGCTTTCTTT
CASSSTGVLWAFF
>17|.|TRBJ1-3|TRBV4-1|once
TGCGCCAGCAGCCTGGGAAGAGCGAGGGAATCTGGAAACACCATATATTTT
CASSLGRARESGNTIYF
>14|TRBD1|TRBJ1-4|TRBV19|.
TGTGCCAGTAGCCAACGGACAGGGGGCGAAAAACTGTTTTTT
CASSQRTGGEKLFF
>13|.|TRBJ2-1|TRBV7-2|.
TGTGCCAGCAGCTTAGGACAGTACAATGAGCAGTTCTTC
CASSLGQYNEQFF
>13|.|TRBJ2-5|TRBV7-2|.
TGTGCCAGCAGCTTCAGCGCCCAAGAGACCCAGTACTTC
CASSFSAQETQYF
>14|.|TRBJ1-2|TRBV4-2|.
TGTGCCAGCAGCCAAGATGTGGAGTTCTATGGCTACACCTTC
CASSQDVEFYGYTF
>14|TRBD1|TRBJ1-4|TRBV5-1|.
TGCGCCAGCAGCCCTCAGGGGGTCGGCGAAAAACTGTTTTTT
CASSPQGVGEKLFF
>14|TRBD1|TRBJ1-2|TRBV7-2|.
TGTGCCAGCAGCTTAGTGTCCAGGGGGCTTGGCTACACCTTC
CASSLVSRGLGYTF
>14|.|TRBJ1-1|TRBV7-6|.
TGTGCCAGCAGCTTAGGAGGGTTGAACACTGAAGCTTTCTTT
CASSLGGLNTEAFF
>15|TRBD1|TRBJ1-6|TRBV7-2|.
TGTGCCAGCAGCTCCCGACAGGGGAGCGGGTCACCCCTCCACTTT
CASSSRQGSGSPLHF
>10|.|TRBJ1-1|TRBV19|few
TGTGCCAGTAAGGGGGTGGCAGCTTTCTTT
CASKGVAAFF
>14|.|TRBJ1-6|TRBV19|.
TGTGCCAGTAGCCCGGTGGGGGGTAGTTCACCCCTCCACTTT
CASSPVGGSSPLHF
>13|.|TRBJ1-1|TRBV7-3|once
TGTGCCAGCAGCATCTATCGGTACACTGAAGCTTTCTTT
CASSIYRYTEAFF
>16|TRBD2|TRBJ2-3|TRBV13|.
TGTGCCAGCAGCCAAGCGGGGTTAAGAAGCACAGATACGCAGTATTTT
CASSQAGLRSTDTQYF
>13|.|TRBJ1-4|TRBV7-9|once
TGTGCCAGCAGCCCGGTCGGGGATGAAAAACTGTTTTTT
CASSPVGDEKLFF
>14|.|TRBJ2-3|TRBV18|.
TGTGCCAGCTCATCAACAGGATCCACAGATACGCAGTATTTT
CASSSTGSTDTQYF
>18|.|TRBJ1-4|TRBV19|.
TGTGCCAGTAGTATAGTGGTGGCGTCTCAGGGGCGCCGTGAAAAACTGTTTTTT
CASSIVVASQGRREKLFF
>15|.|TRBJ2-1|TRBV5-1|.
TGCGCCAGCAGCTTGGACGGCAGGGGCTCCATTGAGCAGTTCTTC
CASSLDGRGSIEQFF
>15|.|TRBJ2-2|TRBV2|.
TGTGCCAGCAGTGTAGGGGGGGTTGACACCGGGGAGCTGTTTTTT
CASSVGGVDTGELFF
>16|.|TRBJ2-6|TRBV5-1|.
TGCGCCAGCAGCGGGAGGCAGGGCGCAGGGGCCAACGTCCTGACTTTC
CASSGRQGAGANVLTF
>15|.|TRBJ1-1|TRBV7-9|.
TGTGCCAGCAGCTTATACCAGGGGTTATACACTGAAGCTTTCTTT
CASSLYQGLYTEAFF
>15|TRBD1|TRBJ1-2|TRBV6-5|many
TGTGCCAGCAACCTTATGACAGGGGGCGACTATGGCTACACCTTC
CASNLMTGGDYGYTF
>12|.|TRBJ2-3|TRBV11-2|.
TGTGCCAGCAGGGCCGACTTGAATACGCAGTATTTT
CASRADLNTQYF
>17|TRBD1|TRBJ2-5|TRBV4-1|once
TGCGCCAGCAGCCAAGACTTCGGGCAGGGGGCCCCTGAGACCCAGTACTTC
CASSQDFGQGAPETQYF
>14|TRBD1|TRBJ2-3|TRBV5-1|.
TGCGCCAGCAGCTGGACAGGGGGCGAGAATACGCAGTATTTT
CASSWTGGENTQYF
>15|TRBD1|TRBJ1-2|TRBV28|.
TGTGCCAGCAGTCCATTCGGGGACAGTAACTATGGCTACACCTTC
CASSPFGDSNYGYTF
>13|TRBD1|TRBJ1-1|TRBV12-3/TRBV12-4|.
TGTGCCAGCACAAGGGACAGGGGGCCGTTGACTTTCTTT
CASTRDRGPLTFF
>15|TRBD1|TRBJ2-5|TRBV6-1|once
TGTGCCAGCAGTGAACCCGGGACAGATCAAGAGACCCAGTACTTC
CASSEPGTDQETQYF
>16|.|TRBJ2-2|TRBV7-7|few
TGTGCCAGCAGCAACTCGGGGGAACAGAACACCGGGGAGCTGTTTTTT
CASSNSGEQNTGELFF
>12|.|TRBJ2-1|TRBV12-3/TRBV12-4|.
TGTGCCAGCACCCGAGACGCCAGGGAGCAGTTCTTC
CASTRDAREQFF
>17|.|TRBJ2-6|TRBV5-1|.
TGCGCCAGCAGCTTGGTATTCACGGGGTCTGGGGCCAACGTCCTGACTTTC
CASSLVFTGSGANVLTF